The entry below describes one T cell receptor (beta chain). No cognate antigen has been identified for it. Base qualities are not provided; no much larger clone lies one nucleotide away. The data derive from a study of shared clonotypes between healthy human individuals (dated by TCRdb to 2020 to 2021). Notes on the research overall: A couple of women and three men aged 18 to 49 years were included in the cohort. Leukapheresis yielded between about 0.8 and 8.9 billion PBMCs per donor. To estimate repertoire size and how much clonotype sharing occurs between individuals, the study deeply sequenced the blood TCR repertoires of five healthy adults. For each donor, CD4 naive and CD4 memory were each run on three plates, CD8 naive on two plates, and CD8 memory on one plate. Libraries were prepared and TCR repertoires were sequenced by different laboratories using diverse techniques, in order to increase sequencing depth and limit assay-specific biases.

Results and caveats for the whole study, not just this receptor: Incomplete sequencing was indicated by rarefaction of sorted-subset datasets, despite the large sequencing depth. Compared with non-shared clonotypes, the clonotypes found in all four sorted-subset donors had higher generation probabilities. Approximately 5% of naive CD4, around 3.5% of naive CD8, roughly 2.4% of memory CD4, and about 0.4% of memory CD8 clonotypes were shared across several donors. Naive subsets generally had larger estimated clonotype richness than memory subsets did. Because the study included a small number of donors, the genetic and exposure-history diversity represented was limited. Sampling was restricted to blood, and TCR repertoires in tissue are likely to differ from TCR repertoires in blood. Based on pairwise subsampling, the degree of clonotype sharing among donors was expected to be affected by sequencing depth.

Healthy HIV-negative adults with no recently reported acute infections or vaccinations were included as donors. Only Caucasian adults living in Nashville, Tennessee, USA were represented among the donors. Magnetic negative selection was used to enrich CD4+ T cells, after which naive cells were positively selected on CD45RA and the negative fraction became the memory subset. Blood was collected by leukapheresis, and PBMCs were isolated by Ficoll-Histopaque density gradient centrifugation and then cryopreserved in liquid nitrogen vapor phase. Purity and quantity of every magnetically sorted T cell population were checked by analytical flow cytometry. Genomic DNA was isolated from each sorted fraction and quantified by UV absorbance on a Nanodrop 2000c. V is pared back by 2 bases and J by 3 bases, with 14 bases lying between the germline termini. Based on the germline V gene, the CDR1 and CDR2 sequences are MNHEY and SVGAGI. The CDR3 has 15 amino acids, counting the end cysteine and phenylalanine. Only the CDR3 portion is preserved as DNA: 45 bases, with reading frame beginning at the first base.

Using the deep immunoSEQ assay, TCR CDR3 regions were amplified from genomic DNA by multiplex PCR. Extracted genomic DNA from each cell subset was distributed evenly across all wells of several immunoSEQ 96-well plates, and each plate was treated as a replicate. For sorted subsets, roughly 200 ng of genomic DNA, equivalent to around 31,000 T cell genomes, went into each replicate PCR. Purified libraries were quantified with a Qubit 3.0 fluorometer, sized on a Bioanalyzer 2100, and re-quantified with the KAPA Library Quantification kit. Every immunoSEQ 96-well plate was sequenced on a dedicated single-read 150-cycle Illumina NextSeq 550 flow cell. The authors' pipeline ran thus. Because only junctional sequences without quality scores were contained in the immunoSEQ output, filtering matching that applied to full-length reads could not be performed. To assign V/J genes and CDR3, sequences were annotated against IMGT germline references using PyIR, a Python wrapper for IgBLAST v1.9. Any read was removed if the V/J assignment was weak (E-value above 1e-6), the CDR3 was missing, or the read contained stop codons, out-of-frame junctions, or ambiguous translated residues. V3J clonotypes were defined as sequences sharing an identical inferred V gene, J gene, and CDR3 amino acid sequence. To compute the percentage overlap between repertoires, the number of shared unique clonotypes was divided by the size of the smaller repertoire. RTK rarefaction, the Chao1 estimator, and Recon v2.1 estimates of unobserved clonotypes were used to assess repertoire richness. Generation probabilities were computed with OLGA for all TCRbeta clonotypes obtained by the gDNA method from a handful of donors. The source is immuneACCESS, and TCRdb retained only in-frame sequences with V and J called. Part of the clones is not carried over; for the studies checked, unresolved V genes explain less than half of this, and the remainder is unexplained. V and J calls plus clone size are reproduced from that table; the DNA served to infer D and trimming. The sample table records about 1 million clones; about 75% of these occur just once. Clones ranked in the top ten supply about 1.5% of the sample.

The sequencing input was memory CD4+ T cells sorted from blood. The cell subset or site label, read with the paper, signifies: CD45RA-negative fraction. The chain is made from TRBV6-5 and TRBJ2-7; the D region may be TRBD1 or TRBD2, each matching 7 bases equally. The receptor was derived from a man aged 18 to 30 in good health. The nucleotide sequence is given as TGTGCCAGCAGTTACCAGGGGGGGCCTTACTACGAGCAGTACTTC. Translated, this gives CASSYQGGPYYEQYF.